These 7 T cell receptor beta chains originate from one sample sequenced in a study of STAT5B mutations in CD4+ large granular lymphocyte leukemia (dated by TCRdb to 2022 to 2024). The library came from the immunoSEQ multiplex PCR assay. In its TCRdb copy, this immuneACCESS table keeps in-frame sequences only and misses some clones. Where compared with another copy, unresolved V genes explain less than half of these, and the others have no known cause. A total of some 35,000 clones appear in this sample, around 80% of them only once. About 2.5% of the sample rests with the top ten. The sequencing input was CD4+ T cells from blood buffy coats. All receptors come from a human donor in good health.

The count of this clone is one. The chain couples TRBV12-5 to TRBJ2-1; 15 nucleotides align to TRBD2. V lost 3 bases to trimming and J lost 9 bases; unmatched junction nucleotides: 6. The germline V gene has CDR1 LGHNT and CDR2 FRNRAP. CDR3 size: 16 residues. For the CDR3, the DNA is TGTGCTAGTGGTTTTTTGGGGGGACTAGCGGGAGGTGAGCAGTTCTTC. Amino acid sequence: CASGFLGGLAGGEQFF. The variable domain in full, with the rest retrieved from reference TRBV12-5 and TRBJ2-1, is DARVTQTPRHKVTEMGQEVTMRCQPILGHNTVFWYRQTMMQGLELLAYFRNRAPLDDSGMPKDRFSAEMPDATLATLKIQPSEPRDSAVYFCASGFLGGLAGGEQFFGPGTRLTVL.

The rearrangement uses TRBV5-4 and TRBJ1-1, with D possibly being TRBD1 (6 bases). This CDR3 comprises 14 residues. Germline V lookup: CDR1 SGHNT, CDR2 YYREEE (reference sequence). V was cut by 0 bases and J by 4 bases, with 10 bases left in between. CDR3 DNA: TGTGCCAGCAGCTTGGACAGGGTGGGCACTGAAGCTTTCTTT. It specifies CASSLDRVGTEAFF.

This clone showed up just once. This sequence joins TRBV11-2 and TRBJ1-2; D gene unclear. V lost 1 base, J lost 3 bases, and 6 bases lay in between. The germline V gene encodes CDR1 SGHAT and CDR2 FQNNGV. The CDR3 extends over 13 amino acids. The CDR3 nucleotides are TGTGCCAGCAGCTTAGGGGATCACTATGGCTACACCTTC. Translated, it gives CASSLGDHYGYTF.

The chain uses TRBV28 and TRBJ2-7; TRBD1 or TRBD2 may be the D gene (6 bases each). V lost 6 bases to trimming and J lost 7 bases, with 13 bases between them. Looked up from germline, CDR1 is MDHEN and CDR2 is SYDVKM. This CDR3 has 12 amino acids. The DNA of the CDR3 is TGTGCCAGCAGGCAACAGGGAGGAGAGCAGTACTTC. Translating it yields CASRQQGGEQYF.

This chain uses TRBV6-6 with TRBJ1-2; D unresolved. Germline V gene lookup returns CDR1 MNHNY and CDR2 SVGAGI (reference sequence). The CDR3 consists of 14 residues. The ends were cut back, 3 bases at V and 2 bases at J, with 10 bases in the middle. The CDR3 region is CASSYLAGNYGYTF. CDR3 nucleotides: TGTGCCAGCAGTTATTTAGCGGGGAACTATGGCTACACCTTC.

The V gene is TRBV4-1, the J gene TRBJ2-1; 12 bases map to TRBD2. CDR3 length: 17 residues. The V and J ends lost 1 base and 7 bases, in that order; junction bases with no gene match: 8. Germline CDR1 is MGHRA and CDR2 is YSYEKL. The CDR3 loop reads CASSQGLAGGPGNEQFF. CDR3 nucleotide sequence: TGCGCCAGCAGCCAAGGGCTAGCGGGAGGGCCGGGGAATGAGCAGTTCTTC.

CDR3: CASSEDASGNTGELFF. The CDR3 nucleotides are TGTGCCAGCAGTGAAGATGCTAGCGGGAACACCGGGGAGCTGTTTTTT. The rearrangement uses TRBV2 and TRBJ2-2; 7 bases map to TRBD2. The CDR3 spans 16 residues. The germline V gene encodes CDR1 SNHLY and CDR2 FYNNEI. The V gene end was trimmed by 1 base and the J gene end by 1 base; junction bases not matched to a gene: 3.